Each of the 4 T cell receptor beta chains below was sequenced from the same sample in a study of liver allograft versus peripheral blood T cells. Study-level information: Graft-liver T cell receptor repertoires were compared against recipient peripheral blood repertoires.

MiXCR, applied by TCRdb to the reads, yields one record per CDR3 protein. The sample carries 2,000 or so distinct CDR3 sequences, about 16% recorded once. Every receptor here comes from a human patient who had a liver transplant. Some T cells may be the graft donor's.

The gene calls are TRBV6-1 and TRBJ1-6, with TRBD1 as a possible D gene (6 bases). CDR1 is MNHNS and CDR2 is SASEGT in the germline V gene. CDR3 length: 16 amino acids. Deletions cut 6 bases from V and 7 bases from J, with 19 bases between. The CDR3 sequence is CASRPGEGVWNSPLHF. The CDR3 region has the DNA TGTGCCAGCAGGCCCGGGGAGGGGGTTTGGAATTCACCCCTCCACTTT.

This clonotype was seen only a few times. The chain carries TRBV20-1 and TRBJ2-7, with D tentatively TRBD1 (6 bases). V was pared by 5 bases and J by 5 bases, with 19 bases between. Per the germline V gene, CDR1 is DFQATT and CDR2 is SNEGSKA (reference sequence). This CDR3 has 14 residues. The CDR3 nucleotides are TGCAGTGCTCTCTTGGGTACAGGGTTTGACGAGCAGTACTTC. Translation: CSALLGTGFDEQYF.

This clonotype was seen repeatedly, ten times or more. The gene calls are TRBV12-3 or TRBV12-4 and TRBJ1-1, with TRBD1 as a possible D gene (6 bases). The CDR3 is 14 amino acids. Trimming took off 2 bases at V and 1 base at J, with 8 bases between the two ends. The CDR3 sequence: CASSLKGGNTEAFF. CDR3 DNA: TGTGCCAGCAGTTTAAAAGGGGGGAACACTGAAGCTTTCTTT.

By its share, this clonotype is medium-sized (0.01 to 0.1%). V is TRBV12-3 or TRBV12-4 and J is TRBJ1-2; D possibly corresponds to TRBD1 (6 bases). The CDR3 is 12 amino acids. V was clipped by 7 bases and J by 4 bases, with 10 bases between them. CDR3 bases: TGTGCCAGCAAACAGGGAATCTATGGCTACACCTTC. Translation: CASKQGIYGYTF.